The 29 T cell receptor beta chains below come from one sample, sequenced in a study of T cells after yellow fever vaccination. TCRdb redid the calling of the 5' RACE reads with MiXCR, one entry per CDR3 protein. The sample lists about 220,000 distinct CDR3 sequences; over 6.5% were seen once. Specimen: CD4+ T cells sorted from PBMCs, collected on the day of the yellow fever booster vaccination. The receptor source for this set is a man in his thirties or forties who received the YFV17D yellow fever vaccine.

The genes are TRBV4-2 and TRBJ2-7, with D possibly matching TRBD2 (5 bases). The germline V gene encodes CDR1 LGHNA and CDR2 YNFKEQ. The germline V and J ends were trimmed by 4 bases and 0 bases, with 7 bases remaining between them. The CDR3 runs to 13 residues. CDR3 in DNA: TGTGCCAGCAGCCGCGGGCGCTCCTACGAGCAGTACTTC. Residues: CASSRGRSYEQYF.

The table lists this clonotype with many counts. J is TRBJ2-6 and V is TRBV5-1; D is undetermined. The CDR3 is 16 amino acids. V was trimmed by 0 bases and J by 0 bases, leaving 7 bases between them. Germline assignment: CDR1 SGHRS and CDR2 YFSETQ. The CDR3 DNA sequence: TGCGCCAGCAGCTTGGAAGGGTTCTCTGGGGCCAACGTCCTGACTTTC. Translation: CASSLEGFSGANVLTF.

A few counts support this clonotype. The CDR3 DNA reads as TGTGCCAGCAGCTACCGACAGGGTGGGATCGAGCAGTACTTC. Its translation is CASSYRQGGIEQYF. The V gene is TRBV7-2, the J gene TRBJ2-7, with 7 bases identical to TRBD1. CDR1 SGHTA and CDR2 FQGNSA come from the germline V gene. This CDR3 has 14 amino acids. V lost 4 bases and J lost 6; bases outside the gene matches: 9.

V usage is TRBV28 and J usage is TRBJ2-3, with D possibly matching TRBD1 (5 bases). This CDR3 spans 15 amino acids. The V end was cut by 4 bases, the J end by 1 base, with 12 bases between. Germline assignment: CDR1 MDHEN and CDR2 SYDVKM. This CDR3 is CASSYRLWGTDTQYF. The DNA for the CDR3 is TGTGCCAGCAGTTACAGGCTCTGGGGCACAGATACGCAGTATTTT.

This clonotype was seen ten or more times. The chain recombines TRBV7-2 with TRBJ2-1; weak D call: TRBD2 (5 bases). Germline loops: CDR1 SGHTA, CDR2 FQGNSA. The CDR3 is made up of 14 amino acids. The V gene lost 5 bases and the J gene lost 5 bases, with 13 bases spanning the gap. As DNA, the CDR3 is TGTGCCAGCAGCCCTCGAGGGTCCGACAATGAGCAGTTCTTC. Protein sequence: CASSPRGSDNEQFF.

This chain joins TRBV7-2 and TRBJ1-1; TRBD1 might be the D (5 bases). V dropped 3 bases and J dropped 0 bases, with 14 bases sitting between them. The CDR3 consists of 16 residues. The germline gives CDR1 SGHTA, CDR2 FQGNSA. CDR3 nucleotide sequence: TGTGCCAGCAGCTTGGGACTCCGGGACTTGAACACTGAAGCTTTCTTT. This sequence encodes CASSLGLRDLNTEAFF.

A remark on this clonotype: This clone may be a read error of a much larger clone one base away. This sequence joins TRBV7-6 and TRBJ2-3; D is ambiguous. Germline V gives CDR1 SGHVS, CDR2 FNYEAQ. The CDR3 runs 17 residues. CDR3 bases: TGTGCCAACAGCTTAGAAGTCCAGCAAACTAGCACAGATACGCAGTATTTT. Its protein is CANSLEVQQTSTDTQYF.

This clonotype was found many times. The genes are TRBV29-1 and TRBJ2-5; 8 bases agree with TRBD1. Per the germline V gene, CDR1 is SQVTM and CDR2 is ANQGSEA. V lost 7 bases and J lost 2; bases outside the gene matches: 3. The CDR3 has 12 residues. Here the CDR3 DNA reads TGCAGCGGGCAGGGGGCTCAAGAGACCCAGTACTTC. This gives the protein CSGQGAQETQYF.

This clonotype was seen only a few times. This chain links TRBV30 with TRBJ1-3; possible D gene TRBD1, 5 bases. CDR1 and CDR2 (germline): GTSNPN, SVGIG (reference sequence). Deletions cut 4 bases from V and 1 base from J, with 8 bases between. This CDR3 contains 13 residues. CDR3 residues: CAWMRGSGNTIYF. The CDR3 DNA is TGTGCCTGGATGAGGGGTTCTGGAAACACCATATATTTT.

This clonotype was counted only a few times. The chain employs TRBV7-2 and TRBJ2-2; D is uncertain. V was cut by 3 bases and J by 1 base, with 9 bases left in between. The CDR3 is 15 residues long. CDR1 and CDR2 (germline): SGHTA, FQGNSA. The CDR3 DNA follows: TGTGCCAGCAGCTTCGCCGTGGTGAACACCGGGGAGCTGTTTTTT. It yields the protein CASSFAVVNTGELFF.

This clonotype was detected many times. The chain carries TRBV29-1 and TRBJ2-1, with TRBD2 matching over 10 bases. V was pared by 7 bases and J by 6 bases, with 9 bases of the junction left unmatched. CDR3 size: 14 residues. The germline CDR1 and CDR2 sequences are SQVTM and ANQGSEA. The CDR3 DNA sequence: TGCAGCGCCGATCCTAGCGGGAGTATCAATGAGCAGTTCTTC. This codes for CSADPSGSINEQFF.

The chain employs TRBV21-1 and TRBJ2-1; the D segment call TRBD2 is taken from the table without a DNA check. TRBV21-1 is shown as a pseudogene. The CDR3 consists of 17 residues. This CDR3 is CASSKALEGDSYNEQFF. DNA for the CDR3: TGTGCCAGCAGCAAAGCGCTCGAGGGAGATTCCTACAATGAGCAGTTCTTC.

This clonotype came up a few times. The DNA of the CDR3 is TGTGCCACCAGCAGAGATAACAGCCAAATCTACGAGCAGTACTTC. Encoded protein: CATSRDNSQIYEQYF. The chain has TRBV15 and TRBJ2-7; D remains ambiguous. The CDR3 has 15 residues. The V end was cut by 0 bases, the J end by 3 bases, with 12 bases between. CDR1 and CDR2 from the germline V gene are LNHNV and YYDKDF (reference sequence).

This clonotype was recorded at least ten times. This chain uses TRBV5-1 with TRBJ2-7, with D tentatively TRBD1 or TRBD2 (5 bases each). Germline values: CDR1 SGHRS, CDR2 YFSETQ. The CDR3 is 16 amino acids. Trimming removed 1 base from V and 0 bases from J, with 14 bases in between. The CDR3 loop is CASSLYSGTDSYEQYF. The CDR3, as DNA: TGCGCCAGCAGCTTGTACTCCGGGACCGACTCCTACGAGCAGTACTTC.

This clonotype was picked up many times. An end of the junction differs from the germline gene, which may be a read error. The rearrangement joins TRBV5-1 to TRBJ2-7; maybe TRBD2 (5 bases). CDR3 length: 13 amino acids. CDR1 and CDR2 from the germline V gene are SGHRS and YFSETQ. The CDR3: CASRLAFSYEQYF. The CDR3 DNA reads as TGCGCCAGCCGCTTAGCGTTTTCCTACGAGCAGTACTTC.

This clonotype turned up a few times. V gene TRBV19 combines with J gene TRBJ2-4; D may be TRBD2 (6 bases). Deletions cut 4 bases from V and 0 bases from J, with 10 bases between. Germline V lookup: CDR1 LNHDA, CDR2 SQIVND (reference sequence). This CDR3 comprises 15 residues. CDR3 residues: CASSRAGRAKNIQYF. DNA of the CDR3: TGTGCCAGTAGTAGGGCCGGGAGAGCCAAAAACATTCAGTACTTC.

This clonotype appeared a few times. V is TRBV20-1 and J is TRBJ2-7; 7 bases match TRBD1. Unmatched junction bases numbered 3, after V lost 3 bases and J lost 4 bases. The CDR3 consists of 12 residues. Germline loops: CDR1 DFQATT, CDR2 SNEGSKA (reference sequence). The CDR3 here is CSARDRSYEQYF. CDR3 nucleotides: TGCAGTGCTAGGGACAGGTCGTACGAGCAGTACTTC.

This clonotype was counted at least ten times. The chain uses TRBV4-3 and TRBJ2-1; 11 bases are shared with TRBD2. The CDR3 extends over 19 amino acids. Germline values: CDR1 LGHNA, CDR2 YSLEER. With 1 base clipped from V and 0 bases from J, the junction kept 8 bases outside the gene matches. This chain's CDR3 is CASSQVTGTSGSSYNEQFF. In DNA form, the CDR3 reads TGCGCCAGCAGCCAAGTAACTGGGACTAGCGGATCCTCCTACAATGAGCAGTTCTTC.

The chain recombines TRBV5-5 with TRBJ2-7; the D gene is possibly TRBD2 (7 bases). The length of the CDR3 is 15 residues. V was pared by 1 base and J by 4 bases, with 15 bases between. The germline gives CDR1 SGHKS, CDR2 YYEKEE (reference sequence). Here the CDR3 DNA reads TGTGCCAGCAGCTTGAGCGGAGGGGGGGTGTACGAGCAGTACTTC. It codes for CASSLSGGGVYEQYF.

This clonotype was seen only a few times. The V gene is TRBV19, the J gene TRBJ1-5; D perhaps matches TRBD1 (5 bases). Germline values: CDR1 LNHDA, CDR2 SQIVND (reference sequence). This CDR3 is 14 amino acids long. V dropped 5 bases and J dropped 3 bases, with 11 bases sitting between them. The CDR3, as DNA: TGTGCCAGTAGTCCACGGGGACTCAATCAGCCCCAGCATTTT. Translating gives CASSPRGLNQPQHF.

This clonotype has ten or more counts. The chain employs TRBV6-2 or TRBV6-3 and TRBJ2-6, with D hard to call. V was cut by 6 bases and J by 1 base, with 4 bases left in between. This CDR3 is 13 amino acids long. In germline, CDR1 is MNHEY, CDR2 SVGEGT. The CDR3 region has the DNA TGTGCCAGCAGACCTTCTGGGGCCAACGTCCTGACTTTC. Protein sequence: CASRPSGANVLTF.

This clonotype was counted ten times or more. The chain couples TRBV12-3 or TRBV12-4 to TRBJ2-7; maybe TRBD2 (5 bases). The V end was cut by 4 bases, the J end by 2 bases, with 12 bases between. The CDR3 is 14 residues long. The CDR3 region has the DNA TGTGCCAGCAGTTCCCCGGAGGTAGCCTACGAGCAGTACTTC. It is translated as CASSSPEVAYEQYF.

Many counts were recorded for this clonotype. The chain links TRBV28 to TRBJ2-7, with TRBD2 matching 10 bases. V lost 2 bases to trimming and J lost 4 bases; unmatched junction nucleotides: 2. The CDR3 is 14 amino acids. CDR1 is MDHEN and CDR2 is SYDVKM in the germline V gene. The CDR3 protein is CASSLGTSVYEQYF. CDR3 nucleotides: TGTGCCAGCAGTTTAGGGACTAGCGTTTACGAGCAGTACTTC.

This clonotype was seen ten or more times. The V gene is TRBV9, the J gene TRBJ2-5; D gene unclear. This CDR3 is built from 12 residues. The germline V and J ends were trimmed by 4 bases and 3 bases, with 7 bases remaining between them. Germline V gene data show CDR1 as SGDLS and CDR2 as YYNGEE. The CDR3 here is CASSTPEETQYF. In nucleotides, the CDR3 is TGTGCCAGCAGCACACCAGAAGAGACCCAGTACTTC.

In its sample, this clonotype was seen many times. The rearrangement joins TRBV28 to TRBJ2-2, with no clear D. The CDR3 covers 13 residues. With 7 bases removed from V and 3 bases from J, the gap between germline ends came to 9 bases. Per germline, CDR1 MDHEN and CDR2 SYDVKM. CDR3 protein: CASNDRYTGELFF. CDR3 sequence (DNA): TGTGCCAGCAACGACCGGTACACCGGGGAGCTGTTTTTT.

This clonotype turned up a few times. This chain connects TRBV5-1 to TRBJ2-3; 7 bases agree with TRBD2. Germline V gene lookup returns CDR1 SGHRS and CDR2 YFSETQ. J was trimmed by 3 bases and V by 3 bases; bases with no gene match: 4. This CDR3 spans 14 amino acids. The CDR3: CASSSTSKTDTQYF. CDR3 in DNA: TGCGCCAGCAGCTCGACTAGCAAAACAGATACGCAGTATTTT.

The table lists this clonotype with a few counts. The chain links TRBV7-8 to TRBJ2-7; D is uncertain. This CDR3 comprises 13 residues. V was clipped by 0 bases and J by 6 bases, with 9 bases between them. Per the germline V gene, CDR1 is SGHVS and CDR2 is FQNEAQ. The CDR3 reads CASSLARSGEQYF. DNA of the CDR3: TGTGCCAGCAGCTTAGCACGCTCTGGCGAGCAGTACTTC.

This clonotype has more than one count but fewer than ten. The chain joins TRBV7-2 to TRBJ2-7, with 9 positions matching TRBD1. The CDR3 consists of 16 residues. Germline V gene lookup returns CDR1 SGHTA and CDR2 FQGNSA. The J segment lost 2 bases and the V segment lost 2 bases, leaving 7 bases of the junction unmatched. The CDR3 spells CASSLTGGPSAYEQYF. In DNA, the CDR3 is TGTGCCAGCAGCTTAACAGGGGGCCCGAGTGCCTACGAGCAGTACTTC. The full variable domain, rest sourced from reference TRBV7-2 and TRBJ2-7, is GAGVSQSPSNKVTEKGKDVELRCDPISGHTALYWYRQSLGQGLEFLIYFQGNSAPDKSGLPSDRFSAERTGGSVSTLTIQRTQQEDSAVYLCASSLTGGPSAYEQYFGPGTRLTVT.

The chain carries TRBV12-3 or TRBV12-4 and TRBJ2-7, with TRBD1 as a possible D gene (7 bases). Trimming shortened V by 3 bases and J by 0 bases, and 15 bases separated the two germline ends. The CDR3 covers 16 residues. The CDR3 bases are TGTGCCAGCAGTTTTCGGTCAGGGGGGAGCTCCTACGAGCAGTACTTC. Its translation is CASSFRSGGSSYEQYF.